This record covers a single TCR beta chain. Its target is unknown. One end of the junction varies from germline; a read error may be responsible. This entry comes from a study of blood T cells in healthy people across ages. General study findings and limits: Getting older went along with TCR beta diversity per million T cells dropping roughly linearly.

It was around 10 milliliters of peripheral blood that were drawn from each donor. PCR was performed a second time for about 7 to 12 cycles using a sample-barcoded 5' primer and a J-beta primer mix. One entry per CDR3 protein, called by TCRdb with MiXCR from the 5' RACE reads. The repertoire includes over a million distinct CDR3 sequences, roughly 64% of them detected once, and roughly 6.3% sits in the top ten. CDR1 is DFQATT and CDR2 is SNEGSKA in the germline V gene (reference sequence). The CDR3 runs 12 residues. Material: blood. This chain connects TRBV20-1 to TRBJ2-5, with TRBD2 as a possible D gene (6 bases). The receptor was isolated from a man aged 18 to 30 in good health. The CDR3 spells CSANGGEEAQYF. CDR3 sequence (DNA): TGCAGTGCCAATGGCGGGGAAGAGGCCCAGTACTTC.